Here is one T cell receptor beta chain with its context. Repertoires were generated with immunoSEQ multiplex PCR, while TCRdb's copy carries only in-frame clones and drops some. The sample consists of about 210,000 clones, just under 90% of them appearing once. The CDR3 has 12 residues. The V gene lost 6 bases and the J gene lost 3 bases, with 9 bases spanning the gap. The V gene's germline CDR1 is MGHDK and CDR2 SYGVNS. The sample belongs to a study of blood T cell repertoires in COVID-19. The chain links TRBV25-1 to TRBJ2-7; no clear D. Sequencing input: PBMCs or T cells enriched from blood (not recorded which). The receptor was derived from a young man who had recovered from COVID-19. The CDR3 protein is CASRMGHYEQYF. DNA of the CDR3: TGTGCCAGCAGAATGGGCCACTACGAGCAGTACTTC.